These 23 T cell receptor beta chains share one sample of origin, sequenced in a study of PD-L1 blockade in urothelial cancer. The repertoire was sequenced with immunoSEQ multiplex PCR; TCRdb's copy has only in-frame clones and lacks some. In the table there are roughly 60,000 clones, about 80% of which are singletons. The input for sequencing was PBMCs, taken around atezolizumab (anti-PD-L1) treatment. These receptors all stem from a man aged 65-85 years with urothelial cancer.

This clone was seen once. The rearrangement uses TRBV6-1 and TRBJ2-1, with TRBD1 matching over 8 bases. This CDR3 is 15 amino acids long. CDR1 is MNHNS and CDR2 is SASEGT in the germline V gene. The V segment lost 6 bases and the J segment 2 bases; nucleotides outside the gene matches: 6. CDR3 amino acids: CASRADRATYNEQFF. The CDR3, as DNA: TGTGCCAGCAGGGCGGACAGGGCTACCTACAATGAGCAGTTCTTC.

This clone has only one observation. CDR3 DNA sequence: TGTGCCAGCTCGCGGGACTTCAACACTGAAGCTTTCTTT. Amino acids: CASSRDFNTEAFF. This sequence joins TRBV18 and TRBJ1-1, with a weak D call TRBD1 (5 bases). This CDR3 has 13 amino acids. The ends were cut back, 6 bases at V and 2 bases at J, with 10 bases in the middle. Germline values: CDR1 KGHSH, CDR2 LQKENI. Full variable domain (outside the CDR3, taken from reference TRBV18 and TRBJ1-1): NAGVMQNPRHLVRRRGQEARLRCSPMKGHSHVYWYRQLPEEGLKFMVYLQKENIIDESGMPKERFSAEFPKEGPSILRIQQVVRGDSAAYFCASSRDFNTEAFFGQGTRLTVV.

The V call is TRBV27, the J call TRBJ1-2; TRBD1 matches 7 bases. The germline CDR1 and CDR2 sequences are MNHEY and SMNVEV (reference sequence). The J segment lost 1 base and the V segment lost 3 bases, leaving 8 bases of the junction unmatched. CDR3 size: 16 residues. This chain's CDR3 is CASSFIGTENNYGYTF. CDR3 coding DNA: TGTGCCAGCAGTTTTATTGGGACAGAGAATAACTATGGCTACACCTTC.

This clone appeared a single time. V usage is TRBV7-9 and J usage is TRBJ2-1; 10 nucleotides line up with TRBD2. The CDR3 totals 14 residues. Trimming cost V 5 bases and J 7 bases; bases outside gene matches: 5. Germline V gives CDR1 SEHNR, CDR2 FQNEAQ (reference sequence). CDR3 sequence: CASSTSGIVNEQFF. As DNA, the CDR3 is TGTGCCAGCAGCACTAGCGGGATTGTGAATGAGCAGTTCTTC.

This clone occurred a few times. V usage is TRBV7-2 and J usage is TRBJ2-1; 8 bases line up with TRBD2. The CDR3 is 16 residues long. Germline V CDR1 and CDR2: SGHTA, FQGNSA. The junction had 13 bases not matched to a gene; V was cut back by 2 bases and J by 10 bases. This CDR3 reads CASSLRGGRLLGEQFF. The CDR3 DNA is TGTGCCAGCAGCTTACGCGGCGGGAGGCTCCTCGGGGAGCAGTTCTTC.

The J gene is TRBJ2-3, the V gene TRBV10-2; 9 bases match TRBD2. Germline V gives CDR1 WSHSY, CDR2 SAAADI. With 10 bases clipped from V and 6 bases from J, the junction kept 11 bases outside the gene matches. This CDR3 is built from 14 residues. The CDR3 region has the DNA TGCGCCACCCTTAGCGGGAGAACGGCGGATACGCAGTATTTT. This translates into CATLSGRTADTQYF.

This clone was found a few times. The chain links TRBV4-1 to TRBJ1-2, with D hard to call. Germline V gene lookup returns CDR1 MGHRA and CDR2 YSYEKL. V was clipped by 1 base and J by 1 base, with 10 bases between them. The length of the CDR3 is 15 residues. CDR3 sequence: CASSQAHGFNYGYTF. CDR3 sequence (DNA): TGCGCCAGCAGCCAAGCCCACGGGTTTAACTATGGCTACACCTTC.

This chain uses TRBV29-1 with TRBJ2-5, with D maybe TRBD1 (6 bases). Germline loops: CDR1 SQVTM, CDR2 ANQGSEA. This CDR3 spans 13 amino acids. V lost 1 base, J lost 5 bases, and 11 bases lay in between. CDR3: CSVEGSGAETQYF. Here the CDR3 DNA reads TGCAGCGTTGAAGGGTCAGGGGCGGAGACCCAGTACTTC.

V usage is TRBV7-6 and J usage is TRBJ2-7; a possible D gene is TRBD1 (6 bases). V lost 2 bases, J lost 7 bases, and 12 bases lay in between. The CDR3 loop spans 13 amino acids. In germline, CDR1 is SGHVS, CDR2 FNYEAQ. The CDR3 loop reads CASSLTGTSEQYF. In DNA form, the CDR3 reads TGTGCCAGCAGCTTAACCGGGACAAGTGAGCAGTACTTC. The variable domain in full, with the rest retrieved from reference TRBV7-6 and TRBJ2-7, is GAGVSQSPRYKVTKRGQDVALRCDPISGHVSLYWYRQALGQGPEFLTYFNYEAQQDKSGLPNDRFSAERPEGSISTLTIQRTEQRDSAMYRCASSLTGTSEQYFGPGTRLTVT.

CDR3 region: CASSFTTGGTDTQYF. CDR3 sequence (DNA): TGTGCCAGCAGTTTTACAACAGGGGGCACAGATACGCAGTATTTT. The chain links TRBV28 to TRBJ2-3; 7 bases fit TRBD1. V was clipped by 3 bases and J by 1 base; unmatched bases: 4. The CDR3 length is 15 residues. Germline loops: CDR1 MDHEN, CDR2 SYDVKM.

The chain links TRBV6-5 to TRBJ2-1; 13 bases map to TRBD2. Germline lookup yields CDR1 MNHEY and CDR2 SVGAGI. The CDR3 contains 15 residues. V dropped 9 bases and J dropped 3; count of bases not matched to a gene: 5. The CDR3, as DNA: TGTGCCAGTAGGGGACTAGCGGGGAACTACAATGAGCAGTTCTTC. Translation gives CASRGLAGNYNEQFF.

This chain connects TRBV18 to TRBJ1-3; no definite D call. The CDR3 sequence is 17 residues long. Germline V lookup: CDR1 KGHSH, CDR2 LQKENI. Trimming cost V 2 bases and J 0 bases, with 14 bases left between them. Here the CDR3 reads CASSPGFSRGSGNTIYF. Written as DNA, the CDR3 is TGTGCCAGCTCACCAGGTTTTTCCAGAGGCTCTGGAAACACCATATATTTT.

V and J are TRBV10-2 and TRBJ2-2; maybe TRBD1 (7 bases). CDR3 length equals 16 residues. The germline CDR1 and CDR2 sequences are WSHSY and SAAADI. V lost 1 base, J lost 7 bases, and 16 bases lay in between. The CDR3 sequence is CASSEWQGGEGGELFF. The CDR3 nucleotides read TGCGCCAGCAGTGAGTGGCAGGGGGGTGAAGGCGGGGAGCTGTTTTTT.

CDR3 nucleotide sequence: TGTGCCTGGAGATCGGATCCCGGACAGGCCCCAAACTATGGCTACACCTTC. It yields the protein CAWRSDPGQAPNYGYTF. This chain connects TRBV30 to TRBJ1-2; 7 bases map to TRBD1. Trimming took 3 bases from V and 2 from J; bases not matched to a gene: 15. The CDR3 has 17 residues. The germline CDR1 and CDR2 sequences are GTSNPN and SVGIG (reference sequence).

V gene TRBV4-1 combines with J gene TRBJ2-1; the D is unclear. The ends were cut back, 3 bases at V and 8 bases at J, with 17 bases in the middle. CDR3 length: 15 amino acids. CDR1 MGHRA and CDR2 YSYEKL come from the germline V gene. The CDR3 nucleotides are TGCGCCAGCAGCCAGGTGGCTAGTTGGAGCGATGAGCAGTTCTTC. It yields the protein CASSQVASWSDEQFF.

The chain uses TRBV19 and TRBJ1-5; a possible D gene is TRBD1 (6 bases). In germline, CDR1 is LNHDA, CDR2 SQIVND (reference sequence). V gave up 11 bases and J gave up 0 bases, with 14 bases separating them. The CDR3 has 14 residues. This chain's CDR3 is CAGGGANSNQPQHF. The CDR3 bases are TGTGCCGGAGGGGGGGCAAATAGCAATCAGCCCCAGCATTTT. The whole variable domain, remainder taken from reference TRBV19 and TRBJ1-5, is DGGITQSPKYLFRKEGQNVTLSCEQNLNHDAMYWYRQDPGQGLRLIYYSQIVNDFQKGDIAEGYSVSREKKESFPLTVTSAQKNPTAFYLCAGGGANSNQPQHFGDGTRLSIL.

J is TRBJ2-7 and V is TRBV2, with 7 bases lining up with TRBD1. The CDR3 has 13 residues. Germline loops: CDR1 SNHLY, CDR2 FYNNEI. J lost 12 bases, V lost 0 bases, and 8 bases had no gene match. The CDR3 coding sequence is TGTGCCAGCAGTGAAGCGGGGGACAGACCTCCGTACTTC. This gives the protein CASSEAGDRPPYF.

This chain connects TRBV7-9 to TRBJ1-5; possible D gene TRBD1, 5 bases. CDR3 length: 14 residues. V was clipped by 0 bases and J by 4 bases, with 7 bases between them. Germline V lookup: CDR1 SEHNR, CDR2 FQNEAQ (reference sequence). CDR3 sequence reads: CASSLAGGNQPQHF. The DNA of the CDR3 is TGTGCCAGCAGCTTAGCGGGGGGAAATCAGCCCCAGCATTTT.

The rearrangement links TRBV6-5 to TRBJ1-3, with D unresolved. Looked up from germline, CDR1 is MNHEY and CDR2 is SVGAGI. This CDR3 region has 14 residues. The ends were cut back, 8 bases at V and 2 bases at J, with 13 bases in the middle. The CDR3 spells CASQLDLAGNTIYF. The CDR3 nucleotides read TGTGCCAGCCAGTTAGACTTAGCTGGAAACACCATATATTTT.

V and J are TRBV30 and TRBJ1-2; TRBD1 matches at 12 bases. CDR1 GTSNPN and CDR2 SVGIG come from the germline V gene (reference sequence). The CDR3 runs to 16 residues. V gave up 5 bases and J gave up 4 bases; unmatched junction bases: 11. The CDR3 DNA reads TGTGCCTGGGTCCCTAAGGGACAGGGGGCTGGCTATGGCTACACCTTC. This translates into CAWVPKGQGAGYGYTF.

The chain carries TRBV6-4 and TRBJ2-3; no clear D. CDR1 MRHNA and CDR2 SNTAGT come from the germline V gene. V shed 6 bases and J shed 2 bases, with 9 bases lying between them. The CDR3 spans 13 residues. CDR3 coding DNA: TGTGCCAGCAGCGAGCAGGACACAGATACGCAGTATTTT. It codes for CASSEQDTDTQYF.

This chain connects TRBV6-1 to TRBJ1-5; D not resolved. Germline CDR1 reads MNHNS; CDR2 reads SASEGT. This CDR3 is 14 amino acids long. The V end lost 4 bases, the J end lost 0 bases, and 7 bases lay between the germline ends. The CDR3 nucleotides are TGTGCCAGCAGTGTAGCCTATAGCAATCAGCCCCAGCATTTT. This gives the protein CASSVAYSNQPQHF.

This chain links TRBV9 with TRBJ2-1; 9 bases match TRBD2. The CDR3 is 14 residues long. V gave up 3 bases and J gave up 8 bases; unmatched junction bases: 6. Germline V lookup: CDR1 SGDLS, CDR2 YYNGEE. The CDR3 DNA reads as TGTGCCAGCAGCGAATCCGGGACTAGCCATGAGCAGTTCTTC. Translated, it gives CASSESGTSHEQFF.